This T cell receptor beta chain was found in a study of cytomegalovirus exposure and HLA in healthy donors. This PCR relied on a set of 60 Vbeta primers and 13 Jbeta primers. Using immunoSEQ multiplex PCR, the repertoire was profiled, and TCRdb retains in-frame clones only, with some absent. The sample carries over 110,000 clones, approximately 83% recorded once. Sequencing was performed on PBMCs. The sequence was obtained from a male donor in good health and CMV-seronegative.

The CDR3 nucleotides are TGTGCCAGTATATCGGGGTTGGCTAACACTGAAGCTTTCTTT. Translated: CASISGLANTEAFF. The rearrangement uses TRBV19 and TRBJ1-1; D is ambiguous. Germline loops: CDR1 LNHDA, CDR2 SQIVND (reference sequence). The CDR3 totals 14 residues. The V end lost 7 bases, the J end lost 2 bases, and 14 bases lay between the germline ends.